This T cell receptor (beta chain) was observed in a study of blood T cell repertoires in COVID-19. Sequencing used immunoSEQ multiplex PCR; TCRdb keeps in-frame clones, though not all of them. The sample lists some 160,000 clones, approximately 83% occurring once. In its sample, this clone was seen a few times. V was pared by 2 bases and J by 10 bases, with 12 bases between. The germline gives CDR1 LNHDA, CDR2 SQIVND (reference sequence). CDR3 length: 13 amino acids. Sequenced sample: peripheral blood. This chain joins TRBV19 and TRBJ2-1; TRBD2 is a possible D gene (6 bases). The receptor comes from a woman aged 80 or older with acute or convalescent COVID-19. The CDR3 DNA reads as TGTGCCAGTAGTATAAGGAAGGAGGGGGAGCAGTTCTTC. This codes for CASSIRKEGEQFF.